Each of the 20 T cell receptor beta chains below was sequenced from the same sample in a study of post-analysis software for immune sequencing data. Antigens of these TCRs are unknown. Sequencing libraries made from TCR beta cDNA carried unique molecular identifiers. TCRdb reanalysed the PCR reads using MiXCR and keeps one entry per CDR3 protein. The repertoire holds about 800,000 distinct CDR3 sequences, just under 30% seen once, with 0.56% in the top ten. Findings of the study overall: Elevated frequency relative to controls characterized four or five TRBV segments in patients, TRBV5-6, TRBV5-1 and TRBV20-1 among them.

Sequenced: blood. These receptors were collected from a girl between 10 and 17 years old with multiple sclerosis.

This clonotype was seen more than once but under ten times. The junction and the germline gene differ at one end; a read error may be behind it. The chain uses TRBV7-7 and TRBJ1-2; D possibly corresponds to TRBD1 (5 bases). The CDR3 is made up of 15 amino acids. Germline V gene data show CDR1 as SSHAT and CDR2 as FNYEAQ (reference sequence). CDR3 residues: CASSLVTRDNYGYTF. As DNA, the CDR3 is TGTGCTAGCAGCTTAGTCACCAGGGACAACTATGGCTACACCTTC.

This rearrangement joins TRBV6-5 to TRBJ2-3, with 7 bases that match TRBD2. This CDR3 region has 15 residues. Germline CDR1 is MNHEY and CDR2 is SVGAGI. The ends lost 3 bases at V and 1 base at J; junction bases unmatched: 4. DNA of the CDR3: TGTGCCAGCAGTTATTCAGCGGGACGCACAGATACGCAGTATTTT. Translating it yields CASSYSAGRTDTQYF.

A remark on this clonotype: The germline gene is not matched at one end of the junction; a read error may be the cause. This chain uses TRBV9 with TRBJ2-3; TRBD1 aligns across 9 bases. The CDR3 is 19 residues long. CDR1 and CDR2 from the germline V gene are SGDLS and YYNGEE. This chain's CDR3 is CAGSPSLGGTGNGADTQYF. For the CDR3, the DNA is TGTGCCGGCAGCCCCAGCTTGGGGGGGACAGGGAACGGAGCAGATACGCAGTATTTT.

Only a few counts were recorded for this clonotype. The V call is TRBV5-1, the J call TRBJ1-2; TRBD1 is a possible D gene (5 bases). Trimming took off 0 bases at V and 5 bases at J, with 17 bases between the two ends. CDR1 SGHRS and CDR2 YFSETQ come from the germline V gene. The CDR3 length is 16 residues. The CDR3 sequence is CASSLGGGGDVYGYTF. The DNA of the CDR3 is TGCGCCAGCAGCTTGGGAGGAGGAGGGGATGTATATGGCTACACCTTC.

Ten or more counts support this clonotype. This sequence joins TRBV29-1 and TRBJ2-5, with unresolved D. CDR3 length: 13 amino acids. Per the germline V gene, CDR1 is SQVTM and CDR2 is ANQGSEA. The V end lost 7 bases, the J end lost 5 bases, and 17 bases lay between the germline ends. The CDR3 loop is CSAGAFWGETQYF. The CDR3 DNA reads TGCAGCGCCGGTGCTTTTTGGGGTGAGACCCAGTACTTC.

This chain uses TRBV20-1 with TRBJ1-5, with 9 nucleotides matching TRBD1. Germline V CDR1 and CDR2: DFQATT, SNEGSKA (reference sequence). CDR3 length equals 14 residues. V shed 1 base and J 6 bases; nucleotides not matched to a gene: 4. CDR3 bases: TGCAGTGCTAGAGCACAGGGGGCTGTTCAGCCCCAGCATTTT. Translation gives CSARAQGAVQPQHF.

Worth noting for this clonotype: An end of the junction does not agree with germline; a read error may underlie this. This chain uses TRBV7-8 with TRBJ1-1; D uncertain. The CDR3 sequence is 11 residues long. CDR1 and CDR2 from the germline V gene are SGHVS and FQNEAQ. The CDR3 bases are TGTGTCAGCAGCTATGGTCGCAGGGCTTTCTTT. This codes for CVSSYGRRAFF.

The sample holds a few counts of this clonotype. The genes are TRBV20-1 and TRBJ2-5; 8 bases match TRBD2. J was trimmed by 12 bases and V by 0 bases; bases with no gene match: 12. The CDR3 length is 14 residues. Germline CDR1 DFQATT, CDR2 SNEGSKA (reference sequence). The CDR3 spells CSARDEREIYAEYF. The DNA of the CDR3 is TGCAGTGCTAGAGATGAGCGGGAGATATATGCGGAGTACTTC.

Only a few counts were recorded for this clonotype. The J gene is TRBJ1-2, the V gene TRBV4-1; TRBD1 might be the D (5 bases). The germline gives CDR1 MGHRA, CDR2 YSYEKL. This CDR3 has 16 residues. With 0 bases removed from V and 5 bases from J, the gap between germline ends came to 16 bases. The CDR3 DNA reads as TGCGCCAGCAGCCAAGAAGAGGCAGGGCGAGCTTATGGCTACACCTTC. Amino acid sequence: CASSQEEAGRAYGYTF.

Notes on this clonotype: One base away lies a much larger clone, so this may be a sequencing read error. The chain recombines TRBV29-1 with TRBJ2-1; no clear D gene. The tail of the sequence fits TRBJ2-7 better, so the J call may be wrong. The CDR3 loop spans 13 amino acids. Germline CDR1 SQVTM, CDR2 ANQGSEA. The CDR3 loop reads CSVDRTSYNEQYF. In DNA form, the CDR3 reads TGCAGCGTTGACCGAACCTCCTACAATGAGCAGTACTTC.

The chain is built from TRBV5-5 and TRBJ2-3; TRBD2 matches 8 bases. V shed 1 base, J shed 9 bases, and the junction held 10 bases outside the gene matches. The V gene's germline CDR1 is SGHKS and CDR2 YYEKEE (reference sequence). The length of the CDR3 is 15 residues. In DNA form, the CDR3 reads TGTGCCAGCAGCTTGCTAGCGGGCCCCAGAGGCACGCAGTATTTT. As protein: CASSLLAGPRGTQYF.

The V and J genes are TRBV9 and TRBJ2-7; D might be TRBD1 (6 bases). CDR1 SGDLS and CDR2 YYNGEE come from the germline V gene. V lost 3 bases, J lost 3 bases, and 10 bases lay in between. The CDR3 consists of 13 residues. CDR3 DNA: TGTGCCAGCAGCGCACAGGACAGCTACGAGCAGTACTTC. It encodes CASSAQDSYEQYF. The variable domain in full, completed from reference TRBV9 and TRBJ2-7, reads DSGVTQTPKHLITATGQRVTLRCSPRSGDLSVYWYQQSLDQGLQFLIQYYNGEERAKGNILERFSAQQFPDLHSELNLSSLELGDSALYFCASSAQDSYEQYFGPGTRLTVT.

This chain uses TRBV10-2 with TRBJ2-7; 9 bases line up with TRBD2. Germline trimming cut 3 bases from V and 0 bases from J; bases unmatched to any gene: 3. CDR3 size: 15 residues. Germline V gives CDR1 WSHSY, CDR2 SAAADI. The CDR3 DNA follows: TGCGCCAGCAGTGATGCGGGGGGGTTCTCCTACGAGCAGTACTTC. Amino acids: CASSDAGGFSYEQYF.

Here the CDR3 DNA reads TGTGCCAGCAGCCCCTTTAGTTGGCGGGCCAGGGAGCTGGTTTCACCCCTCCACTTT. This sequence encodes CASSPFSWRARELVSPLHF. The gene calls are TRBV7-9 and TRBJ1-6; D is possibly TRBD1 (5 bases). Germline CDR1 SEHNR, CDR2 FQNEAQ (reference sequence). Trimming pared 5 bases from V and 9 bases from J, leaving 29 bases between. This CDR3 contains 19 residues.

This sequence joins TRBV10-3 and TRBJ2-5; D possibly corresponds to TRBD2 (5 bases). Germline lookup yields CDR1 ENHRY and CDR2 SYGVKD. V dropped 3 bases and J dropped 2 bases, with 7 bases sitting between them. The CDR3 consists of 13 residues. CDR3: CAISEVAQETQYF. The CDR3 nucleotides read TGTGCCATCAGTGAAGTAGCGCAAGAGACCCAGTACTTC.

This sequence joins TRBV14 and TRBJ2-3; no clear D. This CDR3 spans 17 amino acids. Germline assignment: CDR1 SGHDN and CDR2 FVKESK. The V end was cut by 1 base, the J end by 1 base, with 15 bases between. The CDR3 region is CASSQGVSSGGTDTQYF. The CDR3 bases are TGTGCCAGCAGCCAAGGGGTTTCGTCCGGCGGCACAGATACGCAGTATTTT.

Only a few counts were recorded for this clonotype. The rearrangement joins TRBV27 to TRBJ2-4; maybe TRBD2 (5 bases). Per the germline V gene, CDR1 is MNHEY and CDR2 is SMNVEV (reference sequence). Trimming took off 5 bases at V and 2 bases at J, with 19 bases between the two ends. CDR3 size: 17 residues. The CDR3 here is CASSTRASRATKNIQYF. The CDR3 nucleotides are TGTGCCAGCAGTACGAGGGCCTCGCGAGCAACCAAAAACATTCAGTACTTC.

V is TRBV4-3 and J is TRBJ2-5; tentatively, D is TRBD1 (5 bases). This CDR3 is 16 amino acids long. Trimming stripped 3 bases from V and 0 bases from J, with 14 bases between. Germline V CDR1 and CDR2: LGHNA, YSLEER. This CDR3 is CASSQIMTDYQETQYF. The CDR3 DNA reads TGCGCCAGCAGCCAGATTATGACAGACTACCAAGAGACCCAGTACTTC.

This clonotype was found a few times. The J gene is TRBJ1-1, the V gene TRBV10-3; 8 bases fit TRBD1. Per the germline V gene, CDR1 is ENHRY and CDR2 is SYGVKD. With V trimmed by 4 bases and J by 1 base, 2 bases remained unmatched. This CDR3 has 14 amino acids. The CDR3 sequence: CAISGGTGNTEAFF. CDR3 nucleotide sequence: TGTGCCATCAGTGGGGGGACAGGGAACACTGAAGCTTTCTTT.

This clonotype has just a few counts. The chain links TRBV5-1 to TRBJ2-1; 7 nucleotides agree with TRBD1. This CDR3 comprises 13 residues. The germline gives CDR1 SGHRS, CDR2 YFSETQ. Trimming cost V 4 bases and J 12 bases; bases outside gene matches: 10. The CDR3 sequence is CASSPGFGTAQFF. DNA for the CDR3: TGCGCCAGCAGCCCTGGGTTCGGGACAGCGCAGTTCTTC.